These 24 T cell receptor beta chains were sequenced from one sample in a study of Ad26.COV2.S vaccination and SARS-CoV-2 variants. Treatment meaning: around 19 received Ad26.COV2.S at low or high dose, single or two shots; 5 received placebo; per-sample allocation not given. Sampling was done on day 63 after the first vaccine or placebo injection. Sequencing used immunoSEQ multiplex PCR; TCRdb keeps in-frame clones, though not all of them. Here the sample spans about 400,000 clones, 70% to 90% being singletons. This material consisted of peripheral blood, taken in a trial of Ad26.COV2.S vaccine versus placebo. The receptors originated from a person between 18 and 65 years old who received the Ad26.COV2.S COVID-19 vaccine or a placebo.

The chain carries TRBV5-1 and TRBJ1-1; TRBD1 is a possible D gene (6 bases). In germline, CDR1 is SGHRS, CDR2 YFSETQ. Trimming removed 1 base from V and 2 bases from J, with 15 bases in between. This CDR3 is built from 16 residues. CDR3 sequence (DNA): TGCGCCAGCAGCTTGATCGGGGCAGGGGTTAACACTGAAGCTTTCTTT. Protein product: CASSLIGAGVNTEAFF.

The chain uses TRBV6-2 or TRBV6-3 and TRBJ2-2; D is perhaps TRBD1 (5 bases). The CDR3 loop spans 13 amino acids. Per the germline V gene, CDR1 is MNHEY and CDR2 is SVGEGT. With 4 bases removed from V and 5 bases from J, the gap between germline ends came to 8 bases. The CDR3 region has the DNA TGTGCCAGCAGTTCCAGGGAAACCGGGGAGCTGTTTTTT. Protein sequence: CASSSRETGELFF.

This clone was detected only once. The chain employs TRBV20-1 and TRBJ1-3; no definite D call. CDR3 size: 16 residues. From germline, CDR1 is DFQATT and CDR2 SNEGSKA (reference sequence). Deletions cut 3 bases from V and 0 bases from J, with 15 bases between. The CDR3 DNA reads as TGCAGTGCTAGTGACGTGGTGGCGAGCTCTGGAAACACCATATATTTT. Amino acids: CSASDVVASSGNTIYF.

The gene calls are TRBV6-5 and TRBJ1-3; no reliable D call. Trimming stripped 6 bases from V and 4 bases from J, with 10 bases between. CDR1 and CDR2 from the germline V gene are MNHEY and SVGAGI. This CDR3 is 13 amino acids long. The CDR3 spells CASSPPGGNTIYF. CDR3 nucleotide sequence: TGTGCCAGCAGCCCACCCGGAGGAAACACCATATATTTT.

The CDR3 region has the DNA TGTGCCAGCAGCAACGTGGGGGAACGTGGCTACACCTTC. Translated: CASSNVGERGYTF. This chain uses TRBV5-4 with TRBJ1-2; D is possibly TRBD1 (5 bases). Trimming removed 4 bases from V and 7 bases from J, with 14 bases in between. Germline CDR1 SGHNT, CDR2 YYREEE (reference sequence). This CDR3 has 13 residues.

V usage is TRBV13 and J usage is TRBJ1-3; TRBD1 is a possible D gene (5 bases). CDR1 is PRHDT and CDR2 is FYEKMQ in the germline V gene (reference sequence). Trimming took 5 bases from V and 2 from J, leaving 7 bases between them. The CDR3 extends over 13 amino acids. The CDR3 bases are TGTGCCAGCAGCAAGGACACTGGAAACACCATATATTTT. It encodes CASSKDTGNTIYF. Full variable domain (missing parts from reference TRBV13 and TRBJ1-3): AAGVIQSPRHLIKEKRETATLKCYPIPRHDTVYWYQQGPGQDPQFLISFYEKMQSDKGSIPDRFSAQQFSDYHSELNMSSLELGDSALYFCASSKDTGNTIYFGEGSWLTVV.

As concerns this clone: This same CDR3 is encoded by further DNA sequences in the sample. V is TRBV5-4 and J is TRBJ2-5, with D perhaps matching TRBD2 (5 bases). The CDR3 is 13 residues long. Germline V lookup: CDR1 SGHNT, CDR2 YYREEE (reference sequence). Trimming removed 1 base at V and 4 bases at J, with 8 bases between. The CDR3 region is CASSLRGSETQYF. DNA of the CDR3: TGTGCCAGCAGCTTGAGAGGGTCAGAGACCCAGTACTTC.

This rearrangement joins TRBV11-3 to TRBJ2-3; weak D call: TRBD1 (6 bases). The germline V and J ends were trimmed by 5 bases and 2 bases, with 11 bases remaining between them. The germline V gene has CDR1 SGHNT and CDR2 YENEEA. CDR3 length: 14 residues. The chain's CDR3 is CASSPGAITDTQYF. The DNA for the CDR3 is TGTGCCAGCAGCCCAGGGGCTATCACAGATACGCAGTATTTT.

CDR3 sequence (DNA): TGCGCCAGCAACCTAATCACGCACTACAGGGGACCAACCGAGACTGAAGCTTTCTTT. Its translation is CASNLITHYRGPTETEAFF. The V gene is TRBV5-1, the J gene TRBJ1-1; 7 nucleotides line up with TRBD1. This CDR3 contains 19 residues. From germline, CDR1 is SGHRS and CDR2 YFSETQ. The J segment lost 5 bases and the V segment lost 6 bases, leaving 25 bases of the junction unmatched. The whole variable domain, filled in from reference TRBV5-1 and TRBJ1-1, reads KAGVTQTPRYLIKTRGQQVTLSCSPISGHRSVSWYQQTPGQGLQFLFEYFSETQRNKGNFPGRFSGRQFSNSRSEMNVSTLELGDSALYLCASNLITHYRGPTETEAFFGQGTRLTVV.

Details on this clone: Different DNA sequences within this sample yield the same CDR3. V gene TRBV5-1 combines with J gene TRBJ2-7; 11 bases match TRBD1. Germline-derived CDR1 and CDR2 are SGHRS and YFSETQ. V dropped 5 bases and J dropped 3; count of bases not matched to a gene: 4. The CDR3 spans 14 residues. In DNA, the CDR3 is TGCGCCAGCAGTTCCGGGACAGGGGGCTACGAGCAGTACTTC. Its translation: CASSSGTGGYEQYF.

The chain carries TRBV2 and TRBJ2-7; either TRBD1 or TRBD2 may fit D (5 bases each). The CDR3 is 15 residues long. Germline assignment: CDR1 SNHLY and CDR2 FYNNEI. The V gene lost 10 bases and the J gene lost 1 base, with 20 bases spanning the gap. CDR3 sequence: CATARAQEISYEQYF. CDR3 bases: TGTGCCACCGCGAGGGCACAGGAGATTTCCTACGAGCAGTACTTC. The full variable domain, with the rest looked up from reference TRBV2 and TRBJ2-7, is EPEVTQTPSHQVTQMGQEVILRCVPISNHLYFYWYRQILGQKVEFLVSFYNNEISEKSEIFDDQFSVERPDGSNFTLKIRSTKLEDSAMYFCATARAQEISYEQYFGPGTRLTVT.

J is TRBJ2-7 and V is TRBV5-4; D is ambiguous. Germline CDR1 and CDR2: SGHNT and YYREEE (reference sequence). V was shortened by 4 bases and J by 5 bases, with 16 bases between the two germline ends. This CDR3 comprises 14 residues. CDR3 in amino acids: CASSPTRNENEQYF. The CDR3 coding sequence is TGTGCCAGCAGCCCCACTCGCAACGAGAACGAGCAGTACTTC.

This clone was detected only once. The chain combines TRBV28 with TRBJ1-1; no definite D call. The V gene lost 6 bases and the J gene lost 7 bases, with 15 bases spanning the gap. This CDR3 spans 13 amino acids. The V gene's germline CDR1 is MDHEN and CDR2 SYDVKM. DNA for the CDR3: TGTGCCAGCAGCCCCCCACAAGGGTTTGAAGCTTTCTTT. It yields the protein CASSPPQGFEAFF.

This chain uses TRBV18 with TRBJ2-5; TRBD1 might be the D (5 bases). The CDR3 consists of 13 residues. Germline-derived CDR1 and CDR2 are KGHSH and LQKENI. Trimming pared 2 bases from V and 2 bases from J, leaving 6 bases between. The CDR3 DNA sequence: TGTGCCAGCTCACCAACAGGTCAAGAGACCCAGTACTTC. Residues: CASSPTGQETQYF.

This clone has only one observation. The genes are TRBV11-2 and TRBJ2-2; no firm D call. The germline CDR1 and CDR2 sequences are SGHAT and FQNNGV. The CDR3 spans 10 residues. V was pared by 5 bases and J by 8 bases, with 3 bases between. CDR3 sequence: CASSGGELFF. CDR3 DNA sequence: TGTGCCAGCAGCGGGGGGGAGCTGTTTTTT.

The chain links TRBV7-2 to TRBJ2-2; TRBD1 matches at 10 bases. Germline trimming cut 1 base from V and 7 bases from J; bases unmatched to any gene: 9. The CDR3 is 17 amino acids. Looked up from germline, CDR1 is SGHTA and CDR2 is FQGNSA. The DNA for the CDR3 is TGTGCCAGCAGCTTAGTTGCCGGGACAGGGGATCGCGGGGAGCTGTTTTTT. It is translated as CASSLVAGTGDRGELFF.

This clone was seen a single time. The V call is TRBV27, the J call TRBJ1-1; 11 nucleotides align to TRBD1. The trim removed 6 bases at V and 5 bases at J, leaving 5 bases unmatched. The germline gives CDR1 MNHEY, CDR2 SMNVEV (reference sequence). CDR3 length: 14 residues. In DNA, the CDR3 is TGTGCCAGCAGGGGGACAGGGGGAAGGACTGAAGCTTTCTTT. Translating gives CASRGTGGRTEAFF.

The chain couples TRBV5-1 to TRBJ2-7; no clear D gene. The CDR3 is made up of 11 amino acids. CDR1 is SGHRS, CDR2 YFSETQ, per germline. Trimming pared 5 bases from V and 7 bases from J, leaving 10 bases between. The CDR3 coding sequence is TGCGCCAGCAGTTCTGGGAAGGAGCAGTACTTC. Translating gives CASSSGKEQYF.

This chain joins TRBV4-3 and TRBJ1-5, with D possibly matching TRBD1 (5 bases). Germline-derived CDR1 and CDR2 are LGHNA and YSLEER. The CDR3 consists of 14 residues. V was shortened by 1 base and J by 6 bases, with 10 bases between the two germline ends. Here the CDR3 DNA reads TGCGCCAGCAGCCAAGTCCAGGGAACTCAGCCCCAGCATTTT. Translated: CASSQVQGTQPQHF.

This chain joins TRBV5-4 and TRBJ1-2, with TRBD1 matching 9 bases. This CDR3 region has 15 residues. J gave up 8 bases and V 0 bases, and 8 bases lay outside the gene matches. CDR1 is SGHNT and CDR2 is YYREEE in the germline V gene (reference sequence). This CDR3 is CASSLEQGASPGYTF. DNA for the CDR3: TGTGCCAGCAGCTTGGAACAGGGGGCCTCCCCCGGCTACACCTTC.

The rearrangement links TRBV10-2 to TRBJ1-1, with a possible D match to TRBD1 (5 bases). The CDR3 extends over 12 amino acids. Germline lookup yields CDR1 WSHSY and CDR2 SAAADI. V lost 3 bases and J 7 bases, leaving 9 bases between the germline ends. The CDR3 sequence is CASSDRGGEAFF. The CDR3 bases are TGCGCCAGCAGTGATAGGGGAGGTGAAGCTTTCTTT.

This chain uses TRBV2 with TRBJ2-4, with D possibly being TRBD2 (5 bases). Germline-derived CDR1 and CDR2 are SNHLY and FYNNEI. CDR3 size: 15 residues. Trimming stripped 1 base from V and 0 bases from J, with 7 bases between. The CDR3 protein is CASSEGGLAKNIQYF. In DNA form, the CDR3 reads TGTGCCAGCAGTGAAGGAGGACTAGCCAAAAACATTCAGTACTTC.

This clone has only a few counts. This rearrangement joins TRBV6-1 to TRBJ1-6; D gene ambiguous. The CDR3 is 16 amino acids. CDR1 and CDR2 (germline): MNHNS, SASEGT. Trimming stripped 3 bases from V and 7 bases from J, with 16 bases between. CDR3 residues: CASSESWVASNSPLHF. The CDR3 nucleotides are TGTGCCAGCAGTGAGTCTTGGGTCGCCTCCAATTCACCCCTCCACTTT.

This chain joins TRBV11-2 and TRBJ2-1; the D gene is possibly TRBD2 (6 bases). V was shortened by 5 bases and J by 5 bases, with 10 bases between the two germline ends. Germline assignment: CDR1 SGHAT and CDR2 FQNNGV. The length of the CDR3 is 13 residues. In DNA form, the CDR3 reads TGTGCCAGCAGCGGAGGGGCGGACAATGAGCAGTTCTTC. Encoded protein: CASSGGADNEQFF.